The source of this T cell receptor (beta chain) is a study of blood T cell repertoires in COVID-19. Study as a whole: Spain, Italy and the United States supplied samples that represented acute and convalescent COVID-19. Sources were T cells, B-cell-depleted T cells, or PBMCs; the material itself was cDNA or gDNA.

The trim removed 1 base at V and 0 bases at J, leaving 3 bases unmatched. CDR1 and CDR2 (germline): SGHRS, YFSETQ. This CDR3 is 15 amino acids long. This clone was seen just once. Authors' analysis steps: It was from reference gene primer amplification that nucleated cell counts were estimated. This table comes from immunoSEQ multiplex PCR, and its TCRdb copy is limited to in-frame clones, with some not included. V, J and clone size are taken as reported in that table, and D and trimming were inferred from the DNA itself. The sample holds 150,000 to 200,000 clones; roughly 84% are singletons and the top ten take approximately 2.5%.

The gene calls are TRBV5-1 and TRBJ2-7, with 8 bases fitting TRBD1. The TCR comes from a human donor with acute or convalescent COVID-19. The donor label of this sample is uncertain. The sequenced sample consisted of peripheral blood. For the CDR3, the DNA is TGCGCCAGCAGCTTGACGGGACAGGCCTCCTACGAGCAGTACTTC. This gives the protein CASSLTGQASYEQYF.